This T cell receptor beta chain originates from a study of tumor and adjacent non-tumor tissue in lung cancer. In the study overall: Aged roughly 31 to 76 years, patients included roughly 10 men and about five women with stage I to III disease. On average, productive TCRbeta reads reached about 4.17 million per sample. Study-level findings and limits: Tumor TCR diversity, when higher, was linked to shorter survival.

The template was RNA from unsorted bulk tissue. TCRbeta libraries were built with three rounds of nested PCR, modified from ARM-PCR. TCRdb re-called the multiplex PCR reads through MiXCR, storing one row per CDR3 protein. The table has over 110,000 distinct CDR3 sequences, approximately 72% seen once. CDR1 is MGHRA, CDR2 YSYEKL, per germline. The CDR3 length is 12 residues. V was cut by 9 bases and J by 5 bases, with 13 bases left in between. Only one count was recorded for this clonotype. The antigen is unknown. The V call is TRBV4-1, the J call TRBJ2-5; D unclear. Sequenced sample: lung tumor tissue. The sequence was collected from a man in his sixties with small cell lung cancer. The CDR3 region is CASNQSGETQYF. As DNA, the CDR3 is TGCGCCAGTAACCAGAGTGGTGAGACCCAGTACTTC.